The 26 T cell receptor beta chains presented below share a single source sample, sequenced in a study of tumor-infiltrating lymphocytes in primary liver carcinoma. cDNA specific to TCR beta was made from 500 ng of total RNA, with a constant-region primer employed for priming. Slightly modified ARM-PCR with three nested multiplex PCR rounds yielded TCR beta libraries. The two initial PCR rounds, roughly 9 cycles each, used TRBV1-TRBV30 forward and C-beta reverse primers. Using its own MiXCR run on the multiplex PCR reads, TCRdb lists one record per CDR3 protein. The sample yields approximately 310,000 distinct CDR3 sequences, less than 75% seen once. Extraction also yielded germline DNA, while blood RNA was obtained from unsorted whole blood. Sequencing used peripheral blood. The receptors were sampled from a man aged 35 to 55 with primary liver carcinoma and hepatitis B virus infection.

Within the sample, this clonotype is medium-sized. The J gene is TRBJ2-7, the V gene TRBV12-3 or TRBV12-4; no clear D gene. This CDR3 is built from 11 residues. The V and J ends lost 2 bases and 2 bases respectively, with 1 base between them. CDR3 nucleotide sequence: TGTGCCAGCAGTTTAACCTACGAGCAGTACTTC. Encoded protein: CASSLTYEQYF.

Comment on this clonotype: The conserved final phenylalanine or tryptophan is absent from the CDR3, which likely points to a read error. The DNA is left out, because the CDR3 cannot be placed on it with certainty; the CDR3 is given as TCRdb lists it. This chain links TRBV11-2 with TRBJ2-1. The CDR3 length is 12 residues, termini included. The germline V gene has CDR1 SGHAT and CDR2 FQNNGV. The CDR3 protein is CASSLVGSVVFY.

This chain links TRBV12-3 or TRBV12-4 with TRBJ2-5; maybe TRBD1 (6 bases). The CDR3 contains 18 residues. V dropped 4 bases and J dropped 5 bases, with 26 bases sitting between them. The DNA of the CDR3 is TGTGCCAGCAGTTCCCCAAGCTTGGACTCAGGGGCGCGGGAGACCCAGTACTTC. Its protein product is CASSSPSLDSGARETQYF.

Notes on this clonotype: A read error is possible here, since a much larger clone lies one base away. The chain has TRBV6-2 or TRBV6-3 and TRBJ2-3; the D gene is possibly TRBD2 (6 bases). Germline CDR1 MNHEY, CDR2 SVGEGT. The CDR3 consists of 15 residues. CDR3 residues: CASSRIRGGDATQCF. The DNA of the CDR3 is TGTGCCAGCAGCCGGATCCGGGGCGGGGACGCTACGCAGTGTTTT.

This clonotype was found many times. V usage is TRBV7-8 and J usage is TRBJ2-4; D is uncertain. The germline gives CDR1 SGHVS, CDR2 FQNEAQ. V gave up 1 base and J gave up 4 bases, with 11 bases separating them. This CDR3 comprises 15 residues. DNA of the CDR3: TGTGCCAGCAGCTTAGACGTTAACAGAAAAAACATTCAGTACTTC. Translated: CASSLDVNRKNIQYF.

Concerning this clonotype: This may arise from a read error, as a much more abundant clone is one base away. The rearrangement links TRBV14 to TRBJ1-1, with D possibly matching TRBD1 (6 bases). From germline, CDR1 is SGHDN and CDR2 FVKESK. This CDR3 region has 15 residues. V lost 4 bases to trimming and J lost 1 base, with 13 bases between them. The CDR3 DNA is TGTGCCAGCAGCCTAGGGACAAGGAAGAACACTGAAGCTTTCTTT. Its protein product is CASSLGTRKNTEAFF.

The chain couples TRBV7-8 to TRBJ1-2; D perhaps matches TRBD1 (6 bases). The CDR3 loop spans 15 amino acids. Germline CDR1 is SGHVS and CDR2 is FQNEAQ. CDR3 residues: CVGSLAGGRTYGYTF. DNA for the CDR3: TGTGTCGGTAGCTTAGCGGGGGGCAGGACCTATGGCTACACCTTC.

This clonotype was recorded many times. This chain connects TRBV11-2 to TRBJ2-1; 7 positions agree with TRBD2. J was trimmed by 4 bases and V by 5 bases; bases with no gene match: 5. Germline V lookup: CDR1 SGHAT, CDR2 FQNNGV. This CDR3 contains 14 residues. This CDR3 is CASSIAGLYNEQFF. The CDR3, as DNA: TGTGCCAGCAGCATAGCGGGCCTATACAATGAGCAGTTCTTC.

Details on this clonotype: The junction differs from germline at one of its ends, possibly a read error. The genes are TRBV6-2 or TRBV6-3 and TRBJ2-1; 7 nucleotides match TRBD2. The germline CDR1 and CDR2 sequences are MNHEY and SVGEGT. The CDR3 covers 13 residues. Here the CDR3 DNA reads TGTTCCAGCAAAGCTAACGGGAGGAATGAGCAGTTCTTC. Protein sequence: CSSKANGRNEQFF.

This clonotype was seen repeatedly, ten times or more. V gene TRBV29-1 combines with J gene TRBJ2-3; D is possibly TRBD1 or TRBD2 (5 bases each). This CDR3 is 12 amino acids long. V was shortened by 8 bases and J by 6 bases, with 15 bases between the two germline ends. Germline CDR1 reads SQVTM; CDR2 reads ANQGSEA. The CDR3 reads CSIGGGADTQYF. CDR3 in DNA: TGCAGCATTGGGGGTGGTGCGGATACGCAGTATTTT.

As to this clonotype: Given a much more abundant clone one base away, this may be a read error. V usage is TRBV12-3 or TRBV12-4 and J usage is TRBJ2-3; 8 bases align to TRBD2. The V and J ends lost 5 bases and 1 base, in that order; junction bases with no gene match: 8. The length of the CDR3 is 16 residues. The CDR3 spells CASSPTSGRGTDTQYF. CDR3 nucleotide sequence: TGTGCCAGCAGTCCCACCAGCGGGAGAGGCACAGATACGCAGTATTTT.

For this clonotype: This could be a read error, since a much larger clone is one nucleotide away. In DNA, the CDR3 is TGTGCCAGCAGCCGACAGGGAGGGAGTTCACCCCTCCACTTT. It codes for CASSRQGGSSPLHF. J is TRBJ1-6 and V is TRBV6-2 or TRBV6-3; TRBD1 matches at 7 bases. J gave up 9 bases and V 6 bases, and 8 bases lay outside the gene matches. The CDR3 contains 14 residues. CDR1 is MNHEY and CDR2 is SVGEGT in the germline V gene.

V is TRBV28 and J is TRBJ2-6; 12 bases fit TRBD1. The CDR3 has 17 amino acids. Per germline, CDR1 MDHEN and CDR2 SYDVKM. V shed 4 bases, J shed 2 bases, and the junction held 3 bases outside the gene matches. CDR3 loop: CASSSGQGATGANVLTF. CDR3 nucleotides: TGTGCCAGCAGTTCGGGACAGGGGGCCACTGGGGCCAACGTCCTGACTTTC.

Remarks on this clonotype: The junction departs from germline at one end; a sequencing error may be responsible. The CDR3 nucleotides are TGTCCCAGCAGCCATAGAGGTACAGGGGCCGAGCAGTACTTC. The encoded protein is CPSSHRGTGAEQYF. The chain combines TRBV14 with TRBJ2-7, with 7 bases matching TRBD1. This CDR3 contains 14 residues. Germline V gives CDR1 SGHDN, CDR2 FVKESK.

Comments on this clonotype: An end of the junction differs from the germline gene, which may be a read error. This chain links TRBV2 with TRBJ2-5, with a possible D match to TRBD1 (5 bases). The CDR3 is 15 residues long. CDR1 and CDR2 from the germline V gene are SNHLY and FYNNEI. CDR3 in amino acids: CASSEEGVRGETQYF. DNA of the CDR3: TGTGCCAGCAGTGAAGAAGGGGTTCGAGGAGAGACCCAATACTTC.

Note on this clonotype: Given a much more abundant clone one base away, this may be a read error. The chain combines TRBV12-3 or TRBV12-4 with TRBJ2-3, with 8 bases aligning to TRBD2. The CDR3 extends over 15 amino acids. V dropped 6 bases and J dropped 4; count of bases not matched to a gene: 9. Here the CDR3 DNA reads TGTGCCAGCAGCAGGGGACTAGGCGGCGCAGATACGCAGTATTTT. It translates to CASSRGLGGADTQYF.

About this clonotype: A read error may be the cause here, since a much bigger clone is one base away. The rearrangement uses TRBV6-1 and TRBJ2-1; the D gene is possibly TRBD2 (6 bases). Germline CDR1 is MNHNS and CDR2 is SASEGT. The CDR3 contains 14 residues. The CDR3, as DNA: TGTGCCAGCAGTGGCGGGGCTTCCTACTATGAGCAGTTCTTC. Protein product: CASSGGASYYEQFF.

There are many counts of this clonotype. This sequence joins TRBV12-3 or TRBV12-4 and TRBJ2-5; no clear D gene. The CDR3 sequence is 14 residues long. Trimming took off 6 bases at V and 4 bases at J, with 15 bases between the two ends. CDR3 sequence reads: CASSPSMGSETQYF. In DNA form, the CDR3 reads TGTGCCAGCAGCCCCAGTATGGGGTCAGAGACCCAGTACTTC.

As regards this clonotype: This may arise from a read error, as a much more abundant clone is one base away. V is TRBV10-3 and J is TRBJ2-7; TRBD2 aligns across 12 bases. Germline V gives CDR1 ENHRY, CDR2 SYGVKD. This CDR3 comprises 14 residues. The DNA of the CDR3 is TGTGCCATAGGGACTAGCGGGCATTCCTTCGAGCAGTACTTC. Encoded protein: CAIGTSGHSFEQYF.

The gene calls are TRBV5-5 and TRBJ2-5; 8 positions agree with TRBD2. Unmatched junction bases numbered 4, after V lost 3 bases and J lost 3 bases. The CDR3 runs to 14 residues. The germline V gene encodes CDR1 SGHKS and CDR2 YYEKEE (reference sequence). CDR3 amino acids: CASSSPGLEETQYF. The CDR3 coding sequence is TGTGCCAGCAGCTCGCCGGGACTAGAAGAGACCCAGTACTTC.

As regards this clonotype: A much larger clone lies a single base off, so this may be a read error. This chain connects TRBV6-5 to TRBJ2-6; 7 bases align to TRBD2. This CDR3 region has 15 residues. The germline gives CDR1 MNHEY, CDR2 SVGAGI. After removal of 7 bases from V and 1 base from J, the junction contained 4 bases not matched to a gene. The CDR3 region has the DNA TGTGCCAGCACCATGGGGGGGTCTGGGGCCAACGTCCTGACTTTC. This gives the protein CASTMGGSGANVLTF.

To note about this clonotype: In this CDR3 the conserved last residue, phenylalanine or tryptophan, is missing, so a read error is likely. The chain combines TRBV6-1 with TRBJ1-2; D is unclear. Germline CDR1 MNHNS, CDR2 SASEGT. CDR3 length equals 13 residues. CDR3 amino acids: CASSLEANYDYTL. In DNA form, the CDR3 reads TGTGCCAGCAGTTTAGAAGCAAACTATGACTACACCTTA.

A note on this clonotype: Likely a read error: the CDR3 ends without its conserved phenylalanine or tryptophan. The CDR3 loop reads CASTSSVGPGAEQYS. CDR3 DNA: TGTGCCAGCACCTCGTCCGTGGGACCGGGGGCCGAGCAGTACTCC. The V and J genes are TRBV11-3 and TRBJ2-7; TRBD1 or TRBD2 may be the D gene (6 bases each). Germline V gives CDR1 SGHNT, CDR2 YENEEA. The CDR3 totals 15 residues. Trimming pared 7 bases from V and 6 bases from J, leaving 22 bases between.

As regards this clonotype: The junction and the germline gene differ at one end; a read error may be behind it. The chain recombines TRBV6-5 with TRBJ2-2, with 7 bases fitting TRBD1. Germline loops: CDR1 MNHEY, CDR2 SVGAGI. The CDR3 runs to 15 residues. The CDR3 coding sequence is TGTGCCAGCAGTTTCCGACAACAGGGGCCCGGGGAGCCGTTTTTT. Protein sequence: CASSFRQQGPGEPFF.

A remark on this clonotype: Likely a read error: the CDR3 ends without its conserved phenylalanine or tryptophan. The rearrangement links TRBV11-2 to TRBJ2-2; 12 bases line up with TRBD2. CDR3 size: 15 residues. Germline CDR1 is SGHAT and CDR2 is FQNNGV. After removal of 5 bases from V and 9 bases from J, the junction contained 7 bases not matched to a gene. The CDR3 here is CASSTGLAGTWELFV. For the CDR3, the DNA is TGTGCCAGCAGCACAGGACTAGCGGGAACCTGGGAGCTGTTTGTT.

About this clonotype: This may arise from a read error, as a much more abundant clone is one base away. The chain links TRBV29-1 to TRBJ1-2, with 9 bases identical to TRBD1. In germline, CDR1 is SQVTM, CDR2 ANQGSEA. The J segment lost 5 bases and the V segment lost 4 bases, leaving 14 bases of the junction unmatched. CDR3 length: 16 amino acids. CDR3 protein: CSVAPGTGPLRYGYTF. CDR3 DNA: TGCAGCGTTGCGCCCGGGACAGGGCCGCTAAGATATGGCTACACCTTC.